Given below is one TCR beta chain in context. Antigen specificity is unknown. The data stem from a study of brain T cells in children with intractable seizures. Study-level results: HCMV serostatus was not known, and viral specificity came from CDR3 similarity only.

TCRdb's copy holds only in-frame clones and misses some; the assay was immunoSEQ multiplex PCR. Of about 340,000 clones in the sample, over 90% were seen once. As for time point: blood from clinic visit 5 months post-surgery; TSC patient then seizure free. Only cases whose brain tissue showed the highest T cell transcript signatures were sequenced. Before surgery, patients took at least one anti-epileptic drug. V lost 5 bases and J 1 base, leaving 5 bases between the germline ends. This CDR3 comprises 12 residues. CDR1 is SEHNR, CDR2 FQNEAQ, per germline (reference sequence). The chain combines TRBV7-9 with TRBJ1-1, with D uncertain. The input for sequencing was peripheral blood, taken 5 to 6 months after surgery. The TCR comes from a boy under three years old with tuberous sclerosis and intractable seizures. The CDR3 reads CASSRENTEAFF. The CDR3 DNA follows: TGTGCCAGCAGCCGAGAGAACACTGAAGCTTTCTTT.